Below are 19 T cell receptor beta chains sequenced from a single sample in a study of OX40 agonist ivuxolimab in advanced cancers. Profiled with immunoSEQ multiplex PCR; TCRdb holds only in-frame clones, not every one. Here the sample spans tens of thousands of clones, 90% being singletons. The sample consisted of CD4+ or CD8+ T cells sorted from blood, taken in a trial of the OX40 agonist ivuxolimab. These receptor sequences come from an adult with an advanced solid tumor such as melanoma, head and neck, liver or kidney cancer.

The J gene is TRBJ1-4, the V gene TRBV2, with no clear D. V dropped 8 bases and J dropped 8 bases, with 9 bases sitting between them. CDR3 length equals 11 residues. Germline loops: CDR1 SNHLY, CDR2 FYNNEI. CDR3 nucleotide sequence: TGTGCCAGCGGGGTTAACGAAAAACTGTTTTTT. Its protein is CASGVNEKLFF. Drawing the rest from reference TRBV2 and TRBJ1-4, the complete variable domain is EPEVTQTPSHQVTQMGQEVILRCVPISNHLYFYWYRQILGQKVEFLVSFYNNEISEKSEIFDDQFSVERPDGSNFTLKIRSTKLEDSAMYFCASGVNEKLFFGSGTQLSVL.

The chain recombines TRBV9 with TRBJ2-1; no clear D. V shed 0 bases and J shed 2 bases, with 3 bases lying between them. Germline lookup yields CDR1 SGDLS and CDR2 YYNGEE. The CDR3 covers 13 residues. The CDR3 spells CASSVGTYNEQFF. CDR3 nucleotide sequence: TGTGCCAGCAGCGTAGGGACCTACAATGAGCAGTTCTTC.

This rearrangement joins TRBV13 to TRBJ2-2; D uncertain. The V end was cut by 1 base, the J end by 4 bases, with 10 bases between. The CDR3 covers 15 residues. Germline CDR1 is PRHDT and CDR2 is FYEKMQ (reference sequence). CDR3 nucleotide sequence: TGTGCCAGCAGCTTAGATCCCTGGGGCACCGGGGAGCTGTTTTTT. As protein: CASSLDPWGTGELFF.

V and J are TRBV27 and TRBJ2-7; 7 bases fit TRBD2. V lost 8 bases, J lost 6 bases, and 16 bases stayed unmatched. Germline values: CDR1 MNHEY, CDR2 SMNVEV (reference sequence). The CDR3 totals 15 residues. CDR3 amino acids: CASVMRRGGSIEQYF. CDR3 nucleotides: TGTGCCAGCGTTATGAGGCGGGGAGGGTCTATCGAGCAGTACTTC.

The chain recombines TRBV2 with TRBJ1-6; 7 bases are shared with TRBD1. V gave up 2 bases and J gave up 7 bases; unmatched junction bases: 2. The CDR3 loop spans 14 amino acids. The germline gives CDR1 SNHLY, CDR2 FYNNEI. In DNA, the CDR3 is TGTGCCAGCAGTGAACGGGACAGCAATTCACCCCTCCACTTT. Residues: CASSERDSNSPLHF. The whole variable domain, filled in from reference TRBV2 and TRBJ1-6, reads EPEVTQTPSHQVTQMGQEVILRCVPISNHLYFYWYRQILGQKVEFLVSFYNNEISEKSEIFDDQFSVERPDGSNFTLKIRSTKLEDSAMYFCASSERDSNSPLHFGNGTRLTVT.

This clone was counted once. This chain connects TRBV27 to TRBJ2-2; no clear D gene. CDR1 is MNHEY and CDR2 is SMNVEV in the germline V gene (reference sequence). V dropped 3 bases and J dropped 6 bases, with 5 bases sitting between them. The CDR3 loop spans 12 amino acids. CDR3 in DNA: TGTGCCAGCAGTTTGTGGCCCGGGGAGCTGTTTTTT. Translation gives CASSLWPGELFF.

The V and J genes are TRBV7-9 and TRBJ1-5; no clear D gene. V lost 3 bases to trimming and J lost 3 bases, with 9 bases between them. The CDR3 runs 14 residues. Germline CDR1 SEHNR, CDR2 FQNEAQ (reference sequence). Here the CDR3 reads CASSFPGLNQPQHF. CDR3 nucleotide sequence: TGTGCCAGCAGCTTTCCCGGACTCAATCAGCCCCAGCATTTT.

The gene calls are TRBV5-6 and TRBJ1-1; D call uncertain. In germline, CDR1 is SGHDT, CDR2 YYEEEE. Trimming took 1 base from V and 3 from J, leaving 7 bases between them. The CDR3 contains 13 residues. CDR3 residues: CASSLFRDTEAFF. The CDR3 nucleotides are TGTGCCAGCAGCTTGTTCAGAGACACTGAAGCTTTCTTT. Looking up the rest from reference TRBV5-6 and TRBJ1-1 gives the full variable domain: DAGVTQSPTHLIKTRGQQVTLRCSPKSGHDTVSWYQQALGQGPQFIFQYYEEEERQRGNFPDRFSGHQFPNYSSELNVNALLLGDSALYLCASSLFRDTEAFFGQGTRLTVV.

J is TRBJ1-6 and V is TRBV25-1; D remains ambiguous. This CDR3 is 14 amino acids long. The germline V gene has CDR1 MGHDK and CDR2 SYGVNS. V was cut by 8 bases and J by 10 bases, with 18 bases left in between. The CDR3 nucleotides read TGTGCCAGCTCCCCCCCCAGACAACAGTCACCCCTCCACTTT. It codes for CASSPPRQQSPLHF.

The rearrangement joins TRBV4-2 to TRBJ1-5; TRBD1 is a possible D gene (6 bases). Germline V gene data show CDR1 as LGHNA and CDR2 as YNFKEQ. V was shortened by 2 bases and J by 11 bases, with 16 bases between the two germline ends. The CDR3 extends over 14 amino acids. The CDR3 reads CASSQPETRGAQHF. The CDR3 DNA sequence: TGTGCCAGCAGCCAACCGGAGACTAGGGGGGCCCAGCATTTT.

The rearrangement links TRBV28 to TRBJ2-7; D gene ambiguous. Trimming pared 6 bases from V and 0 bases from J, leaving 18 bases between. Germline V CDR1 and CDR2: MDHEN, SYDVKM. This CDR3 contains 16 residues. CDR3 coding DNA: TGTGCCAGCAGCTCTCCCCGCGGAAGGTTCTCCTACGAGCAGTACTTC. It codes for CASSSPRGRFSYEQYF.

This clone was seen a handful of times. The V gene is TRBV27, the J gene TRBJ1-1; 8 bases align to TRBD1. The junction had 15 bases not matched to a gene; V was cut back by 6 bases and J by 9 bases. The V gene's germline CDR1 is MNHEY and CDR2 SMNVEV (reference sequence). The CDR3 runs to 15 residues. The CDR3 sequence is CASSLAGTGVLKAFF. CDR3 in DNA: TGTGCCAGCAGCTTAGCCGGGACAGGTGTTCTTAAAGCTTTCTTT.

The chain carries TRBV7-3 and TRBJ1-1, with D possibly matching TRBD1 (5 bases). Looked up from germline, CDR1 is SGHTA and CDR2 is FQGTGA. The length of the CDR3 is 17 residues. V was pared by 5 bases and J by 4 bases, with 23 bases between. The CDR3 DNA reads TGTGCCAGCAGCGTTACGGGGGGGTTCGGCCCACGCACTGAAGCTTTCTTT. Translated: CASSVTGGFGPRTEAFF. Looking up the rest from reference TRBV7-3 and TRBJ1-1 gives the full variable domain: GAGVSQTPSNKVTEKGKYVELRCDPISGHTALYWYRQSLGQGPEFLIYFQGTGAADDSGLPNDRFFAVRPEGSVSTLKIQRTERGDSAVYLCASSVTGGFGPRTEAFFGQGTRLTVV.

The chain links TRBV19 to TRBJ2-1; maybe TRBD1 (6 bases). Trimming removed 7 bases at V and 4 bases at J, with 14 bases between. Looked up from germline, CDR1 is LNHDA and CDR2 is SQIVND (reference sequence). The CDR3 contains 14 residues. The CDR3 DNA is TGTGCCAGTACCCCGGGACAAATATACAATGAGCAGTTCTTC. Translating it yields CASTPGQIYNEQFF.

This chain connects TRBV5-4 to TRBJ2-7, with TRBD1 matching over 7 bases. V dropped 0 bases and J dropped 1; count of bases not matched to a gene: 4. Germline V gene lookup returns CDR1 SGHNT and CDR2 YYREEE (reference sequence). CDR3 length: 15 amino acids. The CDR3 DNA reads as TGTGCCAGCAGCTTGGGACAGGGCTTTTCCTACGAGCAGTACTTC. Protein sequence: CASSLGQGFSYEQYF.

The V call is TRBV14, the J call TRBJ2-7; TRBD1 matches 9 bases. V shed 6 bases and J 2 bases; nucleotides not matched to a gene: 8. The CDR3 runs to 15 residues. Germline-derived CDR1 and CDR2 are SGHDN and FVKESK. CDR3 DNA sequence: TGTGCCAGCAGGGCAACGGACAGGGGAACCTACGAGCAGTACTTC. It is translated as CASRATDRGTYEQYF.

This chain links TRBV5-4 with TRBJ1-1; tentative D call: TRBD1 (5 bases). This CDR3 is 14 amino acids long. The V end lost 4 bases, the J end lost 5 bases, and 15 bases lay between the germline ends. Germline CDR1 SGHNT, CDR2 YYREEE (reference sequence). This CDR3 reads CASSPTGGGTEAFF. The DNA of the CDR3 is TGTGCCAGCAGCCCTACGGGGGGAGGAACTGAAGCTTTCTTT.

This clone appeared a single time. This rearrangement joins TRBV27 to TRBJ2-7; perhaps TRBD1 as D (6 bases). The V gene's germline CDR1 is MNHEY and CDR2 SMNVEV (reference sequence). Trimming left V 7 bases short and J 4 bases short, with 20 bases between. The CDR3 has 15 amino acids. CDR3 in DNA: TGTGCCAGCACCAGTTTAAGGACAGCCAATTACGAGCAGTACTTC. This encodes CASTSLRTANYEQYF.

The rearrangement uses TRBV27 and TRBJ1-5, with D tentatively TRBD1 (5 bases). Germline assignment: CDR1 MNHEY and CDR2 SMNVEV (reference sequence). The CDR3 runs to 15 residues. V lost 6 bases and J lost 4, with 16 bases in between. CDR3 DNA sequence: TGTGCCAGCAGCGCAGCAGACAGTATTAATCAGCCCCAGCATTTT. Amino acid sequence: CASSAADSINQPQHF.